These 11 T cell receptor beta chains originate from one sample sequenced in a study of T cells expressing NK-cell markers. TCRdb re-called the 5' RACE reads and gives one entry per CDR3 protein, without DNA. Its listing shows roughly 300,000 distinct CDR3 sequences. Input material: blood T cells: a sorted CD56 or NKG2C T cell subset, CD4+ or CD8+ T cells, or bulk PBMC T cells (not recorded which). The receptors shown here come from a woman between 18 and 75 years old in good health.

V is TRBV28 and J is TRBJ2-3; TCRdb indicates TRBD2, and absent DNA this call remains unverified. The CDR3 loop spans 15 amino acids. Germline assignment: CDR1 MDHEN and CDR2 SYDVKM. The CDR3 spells CASSTLARGTDTQYF.

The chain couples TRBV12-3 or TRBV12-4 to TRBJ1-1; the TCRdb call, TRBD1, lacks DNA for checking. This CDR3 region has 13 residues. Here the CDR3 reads CASSLPPGTEAFF.

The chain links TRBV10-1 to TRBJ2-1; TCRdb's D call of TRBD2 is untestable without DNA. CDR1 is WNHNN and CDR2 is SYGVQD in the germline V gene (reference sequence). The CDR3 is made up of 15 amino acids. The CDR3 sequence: CASSEGLAGYNEQFF.

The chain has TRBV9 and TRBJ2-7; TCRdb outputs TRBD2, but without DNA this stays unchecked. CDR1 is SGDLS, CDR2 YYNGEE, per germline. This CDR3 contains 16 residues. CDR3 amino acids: CASSAGTSGIGGEQYF.

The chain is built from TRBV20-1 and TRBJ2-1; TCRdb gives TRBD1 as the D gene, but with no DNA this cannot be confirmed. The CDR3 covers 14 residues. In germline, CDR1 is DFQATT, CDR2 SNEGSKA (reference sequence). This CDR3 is CSAAPGQGGNEQFF.

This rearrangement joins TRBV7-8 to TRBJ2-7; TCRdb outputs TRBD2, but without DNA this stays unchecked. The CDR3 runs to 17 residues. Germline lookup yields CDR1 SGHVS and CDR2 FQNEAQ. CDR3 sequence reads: CASSYVSSGRASYEQYF.

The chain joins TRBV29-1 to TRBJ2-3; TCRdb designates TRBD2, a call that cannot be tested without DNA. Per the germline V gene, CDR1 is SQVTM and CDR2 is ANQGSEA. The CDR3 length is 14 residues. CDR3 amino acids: CSARGLAATDTQYF.

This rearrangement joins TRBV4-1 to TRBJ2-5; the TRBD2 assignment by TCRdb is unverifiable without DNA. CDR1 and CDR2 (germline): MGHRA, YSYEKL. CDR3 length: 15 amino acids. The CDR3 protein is CASSPRPGLQETQYF.

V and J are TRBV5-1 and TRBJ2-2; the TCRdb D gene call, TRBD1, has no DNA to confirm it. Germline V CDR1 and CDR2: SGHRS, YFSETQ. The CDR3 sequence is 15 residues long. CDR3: CASSVRDIYTGELFF. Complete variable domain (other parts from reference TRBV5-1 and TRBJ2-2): KAGVTQTPRYLIKTRGQQVTLSCSPISGHRSVSWYQQTPGQGLQFLFEYFSETQRNKGNFPGRFSGRQFSNSRSEMNVSTLELGDSALYLCASSVRDIYTGELFFGEGSRLTVL.

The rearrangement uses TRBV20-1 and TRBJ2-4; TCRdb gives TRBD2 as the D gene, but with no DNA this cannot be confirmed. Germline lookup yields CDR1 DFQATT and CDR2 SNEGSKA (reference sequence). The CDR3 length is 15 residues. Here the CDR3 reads CSARKEGLPKNIQYF.

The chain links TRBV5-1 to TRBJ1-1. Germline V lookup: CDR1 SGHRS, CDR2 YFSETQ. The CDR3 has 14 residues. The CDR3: CASSFDSWNTEAFF.